This T cell receptor beta chain was recovered during a study of blood T cell repertoires in COVID-19 (TCRdb year 2020). Looking at the study overall: Samples from collaborators originated in the United States, Italy and Spain and spanned both the acute and convalescent phases of COVID-19. Sample metadata almost always included a de-identified subject ID, COVID-19 status, age in years and sex. Where available, HLA class I and class II types were obtained from metadata supplied by the sample provider rather than from assay-based typing. The prospective study material was composed of cDNA or gDNA derived from T cells, B-cell-depleted T cells, or PBMCs. The repertoires were released in a freely available public database intended as a resource for research on the immune response to SARS-CoV-2. Deeply sampled blood TCRbeta repertoires from subjects exposed to, actively infected with, or recovered from COVID-19 were included in the dataset. The samples were drawn from two sources: the first 160 participants of the ongoing ImmuneRACE study, and over 950 subjects contributed by 6 global collaborators. Points the paper makes about the study in general: The quantity of clinical and demographic metadata differed by source and by participant and was supplied without curation.

The immunoSEQ Assay, a bias-controlled multiplex PCR, was used to amplify TCRbeta CDR3 regions from genomic DNA. The published analysis was carried out like this. The number of nucleated cells in each sample was estimated from the amplification of reference gene primers within the assay. To quantify the absolute abundance of each unique TCRbeta CDR3 rearrangement, sequence reads were collapsed and filtered. For each sample, productive Simpson clonality was calculated as the square root of Simpson's diversity index over productive rearrangements. TCRdb took this table from immuneACCESS and kept in-frame rearrangements with V and J called. Such tables lack part of the clones; where checked against another copy, unresolved V genes explain under half of the gap, and the rest is unexplained. The D gene and trimming were derived from the DNA, and the V and J assignments and clone size from that table. In this sample the table shows 20,000 to 25,000 clones, 70% to 90% of which occur a single time. The top ten clonotypes cover around 6% of the sample.

Comment on this clone: The antigen it binds to is not known. Within one base of it there is no much larger clone, and no base qualities were kept.

The collaborating institutions used their own protocols to collect whole blood in K2EDTA tubes. For TCRbeta analysis, collaborators shipped samples as frozen whole blood, isolated PBMCs, or DNA extracted from either of those sample types. The CDR3 has 14 amino acids, counting the end cysteine and phenylalanine. The DNA shown is the 42-base CDR3, in frame from base 1. CDR1 KGHSH and CDR2 LQKENI were looked up in the germline V gene. Trimming takes 3 bases from V and 0 bases from J, and the germline ends sit 8 bases apart. Sequenced: peripheral blood. The sequence is built from TRBV18 and TRBJ2-5; the D region possibly corresponds to TRBD2 (6 bases align). This receptor was obtained from a human donor in a cohort sampled during active COVID-19. The encoded CDR3 is CASSPRENQETQYF. Here is the DNA: TGTGCCAGCTCACCCCGGGAGAACCAAGAGACCCAGTACTTC.